This record concerns one T cell receptor (beta chain) sequence. What antigen it recognizes has not been identified. No per-base quality is available; no much larger clone lies one base away. V loses 0 bases, J loses 11 bases, and the germline ends lie 11 bases apart. The germline V gene (reference sequence) sets CDR1 to SGHNT and CDR2 to YYREEE. The CDR3 holds 12 amino acids from the cysteine to the phenylalanine. The CDR3 DNA has 36 bases and is translated from base 1. Libraries were constructed by the immunoSEQ multiplex PCR assay. A mixture of 60 forward primers for TCR Vbeta segments and 13 reverse primers for TCR Jbeta segments was used in the multiplex PCR. Amplification of the CDR3 region of rearranged TCR beta genes was performed with a multiplex PCR assay on genomic DNA. The Illumina HiSeq System was used to sequence the amplified TCR beta libraries as 87-base-pair reads. The authors processed their data as follows. In a later analysis, 80 million or so unique TCR beta chains were counted across the roughly 670 repertoires, and around 10 million of these chains were shared by at least two donors. To remove PCR and sequencing errors, raw reads were error-corrected and collapsed into unique sequences using a nearest-neighbor algorithm that merged closely related sequences. CDR3 sequences were aligned to IMGT reference sequences to assign V, D and J gene segments. For a sequence to be retained, at least a six-nucleotide match to both a V gene segment and a J gene segment was required. Rearrangements were called productive when the CDR3 lacked stop codons and stayed in frame with V and J; all others were non-productive. CDR3 was defined by IMGT convention, running from the second conserved V-encoded cysteine to the conserved J-encoded phenylalanine. The earlier analysis of 450 to 750 of the donors excluded any sequence lacking an unambiguous match to a single V gene segment. In an earlier analysis of more than 500 of the donors, a V segment was called functional when productive rearrangements were above 56.7%, and segregating when the standard deviation between donors exceeded 5%. A statistical classification framework was developed to diagnose cytomegalovirus status using the catalog of TCR beta chain sequences. In a later analysis, V and J genes were assigned by comparing TCR nucleotide sequences against IMGT/GENE-DB human TR gene sequences. Using the TCRdist pipeline, a later analysis assigned CDR3 sequences along with most-parsimonious VDJ recombination scenarios. In a later analysis, each TCR beta chain was defined by its CDR3 amino acid sequence together with its V-gene family, and reads lacking a unique V-gene family were excluded. In a later analysis, around 650 highly shared, low-generation-probability nucleotide sequences were removed to address suspected cross-contamination and a sequencing artifact. In a later analysis, a clonal expansion index for each public chain was calculated from normalized within-repertoire ranks of inferred template counts. In a later analysis, generation probabilities were computed using a VDJ recombination model fitted to out-of-frame rearrangements, and the results were checked against IGoR. A later analysis scored TCR-TCR, TCR-HLA and TCR-CMV co-occurrence with hypergeometric tests, applying a repertoire-size bias correction to TCR pairs. A later analysis estimated false discovery rates by permuting HLA or CMV assignments 20 times. In a later analysis, co-occurring TCRs were grouped using DBSCAN, with TCRdist sequence similarity added in when clustering inside HLA-allele-positive subsets. Co-occurrence clustering excluded repertoires with fewer than 30,000 or more than 120,000 public chains, plus five with anomalous nucleotide sharing. Imported from immuneACCESS, the table was reduced by TCRdb to in-frame sequences with V and J called. These copies leave out some clones; in studies compared against another copy, an unresolved V gene accounts for under half, and the cause of the remainder is not known. Clone size and V and J calls were adopted from that table, with D and trimming inferred from the DNA. Here the sample has 120,000 or so clones; around three quarters occur a single time. About 6% of the sample is taken by the ten largest.

The sample is drawn from a study of cytomegalovirus exposure and HLA in healthy donors (dated by TCRdb to 2015 to 2018). Study-wide context: An earlier analysis of roughly 500 of the donors reported 250 to 300 Gb of sequence data and 90 million to 120 million unique TCR beta sequences obtained from around 170 million T cells. HLA typing covered class I and class II loci at four-digit resolution. An early release that covered some 630 HLA-typed donors contained about 300 gigabases of sequencing data and 85 million to 100 million unique TCR sequences. The T cell repertoires of about 700 subjects were profiled by immunosequencing and related to cytomegalovirus serostatus. In an earlier analysis of around 540 of the donors, high-throughput TCR beta sequencing was used to judge whether each TCR beta V gene segment behaved as functional or pseudogenic. Across roughly 420 genotyped donors of the cohort, an average of approximately 220,000 unique TCR beta nucleotide sequences per donor were sequenced, and roughly 20% of those sequences were non-productive. High-throughput TCR immunosequencing, statistical association of individual TCRs with disease status, and machine learning were combined to predict cytomegalovirus infection status. All discovery cohort repertoires had been generated using a single sequencing platform. Among the roughly 390 genotyped donors, 81% belonged to the genetic ancestry cluster associated with self-reported Caucasian donors. In a later genetic analysis, genome-wide SNP genotypes for about 60% of the 666 donors were used, and that subset was treated as a discovery cohort. In the later analysis, no new phenotypic data were used to find candidate immune exposures; instead, reliance was placed on TCR beta sequences and their occurrence across donors. Roughly five DR-DQ haplotypes were treated as single units for association and clustering because of strong linkage in the cohort. In addition to the first cohort of 650 to 750 subjects, a separate validation cohort of approximately 130 different subjects was used. Donor age, sex, ethnicity and CMV serostatus were compiled alongside the repertoire data. The study aimed to test whether signatures of past pathogen exposure could be identified by cataloging public T cell receptors. A later analysis re-examined previously published TCR beta repertoires from 500 to 700 donors and added high-resolution HLA genotyping to investigate patterns of TCR occurrence. The number of typed donors differed by locus: about 620-640 for A, B, C, DRB1 and DQB1; 500 to 550 for DQA1; about 600 for DPA1; and about 450 for DPB1. The paper's findings and limits, for the study overall: Because HLA typing was missing for some donors at each locus, association tests included only the typed subset. For the cohort, immune exposure information was limited to CMV serostatus. In a later analysis, TCR association rates were found to vary across HLA loci, with the most associated TCRs seen for DRB1 alleles and the fewest for HLA-C alleles. Roughly uniform sequencing depth across donors was assumed in presence/absence analyses, although this assumption may not hold. Compared with the roughly 670-donor mean, donors in an Asian-associated ancestry cluster had fewer N-insertions in productive TCRs, according to a later genetic analysis. Most TCR sequences were seen in very few donors, while some public TCRs were found in many individuals. At a false discovery rate of 0.05, a later analysis linked 16,951 TCR beta sequences to specific HLA alleles. Some IMGT-functional V segments, including TRBV6-2 and TRBV6-3, could not be told apart with the 87-base-pair reads, so those segments were excluded. A cluster of highly shared sequence variants was judged likely to represent a technical artifact of the sequencing pipeline. The study listed approximately 150 TCR beta chains as associated with cytomegalovirus. The earlier analysis of approximately 590 of the donors excluded roughly 17 rarely observed V segments, including chromosome 9 orphons, because counts were too low. Cytomegalovirus status was reported to be diagnosed by the classifier with high specificity and sensitivity in both the original and validation cohorts. A later analysis reported that several top co-occurrence clusters appeared linked to parvovirus B19, influenza, CMV and Epstein-Barr virus. A further reported finding was that TCR beta sequences accurately predicted the HLA-A and HLA-B alleles for most subjects in the first cohort. In this cohort, only TCR beta chains were sequenced, and detectable features were limited by the absence of alpha or paired-chain data. When HLA alleles, especially DR and DQ, strongly co-occurred, TCR associations were difficult to assign to individual alleles. According to the authors, the approach could potentially be generalized to other disease states and immunological phenotypes. Most CMV-associated TCR beta chains appeared to be HLA-restricted in a later analysis, and the HLA associations seemed to be driven largely by CMV exposure. In an earlier analysis of approximately 600 of the donors, most TCR beta V segments were observed in productive rearrangements about 90% or about 30% of the time, broadly matching IMGT annotations. An association between a missense DCLRE1C variant and V-gene and J-gene trimming of TCR beta chains was found in a later genetic analysis and replicated in an independent cohort. Linkage disequilibrium might explain the correlated functional status among segregating V segments, but an unknown experimental factor could not be ruled out. In vitro tests confirmed that a few of the cytomegalovirus-associated TCR beta chains recognize cytomegalovirus antigens. Compared with equally common non-associated chains, HLA-associated TCR beta chains in a later analysis were more clonally expanded and had lower generation probabilities.

The cohort comprised some 680 healthy bone marrow donors. All cohort members were sampled while nominally healthy, although unrecorded immune exposures were likely present. The donor tested CMV seropositive, placing the donor among the approximately 290 seropositive members of the cohort. Every donor gave a peripheral blood sample, and the peripheral blood mononuclear cells from that sample were used for TCR beta sequencing. The Qiagen DNeasy Blood Extraction Kit was used to extract genomic DNA from the blood cell samples. The clonotype was recovered from a young man in good health and CMV-seropositive. The chain employs TRBV5-4 and TRBJ1-1, and possibly TRBD1, on 5 matching bases. Material: PBMCs. The CDR3 region: CASSLGAEGAFF. The nucleotide sequence is given as TGTGCCAGCAGCTTGGGCGCGGAGGGGGCTTTCTTT.